This T cell receptor beta chain stems from a study of identical twins (dated by TCRdb to about 2016). General notes on the study: TCR alpha and beta repertoires from monozygotic twins, unrelated adults of various ages and cord blood were deep-sequenced to test whether fetal clonotypes persist. Replicate twin experiments were performed at different times using different library preparation protocols to rule out contamination. The paper's findings and limits, for the study overall: A weaker excess of twin sharing was found in beta out-of-frame sequences because the signal-to-noise ratio was lowered by fewer shared sequences. Compared with coincidental sharing between unrelated individuals, out-of-frame TCR alpha sequences shared between twins had an excess of sequences with low generation probability. Invariant T cells such as MAIT and iNKT could partly confound zero-insertion analyses, although diverse VJ usage argued against such confounding for most clonotypes. Conclusions relied on cross-sectional statistical analysis, since the same donors could not be followed over many years. In monozygotic twins, out-of-frame TCR alpha sharing was systematically underestimated by recombination models, although the models agreed with sharing between unrelated individuals. Abundant cord blood beta clonotypes had fewer insertions, young adult naive repertoires showed a similar but weaker trend, and memory repertoires showed no such trend.

Turning to this clonotype: The antigen it binds to is not known. Per-nucleotide qualities are absent, and no much larger clonotype sits a single base away.

The method was 5' RACE. Sequenced on an Illumina HiSeq 2000. A universal primer binding site was added through template switching, and the final cDNA carried a unique molecular identifier so that TCR cDNA molecules could be counted accurately. First-strand cDNA for TCR alpha and beta chains was synthesized from specific primers in the conserved constant-segment region. Each cDNA library was double barcoded, with a SMART-Mk sample barcode plus Illumina barcodes, to control for contamination. TruSeq adapter sequences, together with Illumina sample barcodes, were added in two successive PCR steps. TCR alpha and beta cDNA libraries were sequenced on the Illumina HiSeq platform with custom primers. Concerning the study's data processing: Unique molecular identifiers were extracted from raw reads with MiGEC, and CDR3 positions were determined with MiXCR. For each individual, recombination models were inferred using an EM algorithm with the repgenHMM and IGoR tools. Shared clonotype analysis was performed with the tcR package in R, normalizing sharing by the product of cloneset sizes. To study raw recombination without the effects of thymic and clonal selection, out-of-frame nonproductive sequences were analyzed. In-frame beta chains were kept once TCRdb had trimmed the public reads at Q25 with fastp and called clones with MiXCR. Each CDR3 protein appears once, grouped with its most common genes and DNA. Here the V and J calls rest on TCRdb's processing, not on the authors' analysis. A total of 690,000 or so distinct CDR3 sequences appear in this sample, about 9.4% of them only once. In total, the top ten clones hold approximately 0.96% of the sample.

V is shortened by 8 bases, J by 2 bases, and the region joining them spans 16 bases. The CDR3 sequence holds 14 residues, the cysteine and phenylalanine included. CDR3 DNA only is kept here, 42 bases in frame from base 1. For CDR1 and CDR2, the germline V gene lists SNHLY and FYNNEI. Every donor was a healthy Caucasian. Three pairs of female monozygotic twins, all aged roughly 18 to 29 years, were included in the twin cohort. Peripheral blood mononuclear cells were the source from which RNA for the TCR libraries was isolated. This sample was shared with a second study, whose subject was yellow fever vaccine responses in identical twins. As the second publication notes: The authors reported that the T cell response to vaccination in identical twins appeared partly convergent and partly personalized. In identical twins, the study followed T cell clones that responded to the vaccine with precision.

The clonotype comes from a woman under 30 in good health. The specimen was PBMCs. The sequence is built from TRBV2 and TRBJ2-7; a tentative D call is TRBD1 (6 bases match). The bases are TGTGCCAGCTGTCTCCCGGCAGGGGCCTACGAGCAGTACTTC. It translates as CASCLPAGAYEQYF.